This TCR beta chain is drawn from a study of radiotherapy plus CTLA-4 blockade in lung cancer. Across the whole study: Of the patients, 15% to 20% showed objective responses and 31% attained disease control.

This clone was seen more than once but under ten times. The table came from immunoSEQ multiplex PCR; TCRdb's copy has only in-frame clones and leaves some out. This table holds 75,000 to 100,000 clones, under 85% found once. This receptor was taken from a human donor with non-small cell lung cancer who had a partial response to radiotherapy plus ipilimumab. Some clones in this sample may be carry-over from other donors' samples. This specimen was peripheral blood, taken from a patient treated with radiotherapy plus ipilimumab.

The CDR3 spells CATSRDVTSGSSEQYF. The CDR3 nucleotides are TGTGCCACCAGCAGAGATGTGACTAGCGGGAGTTCCGAGCAGTACTTC. The rearrangement uses TRBV15 and TRBJ2-7; 12 bases fit TRBD2. Germline V gene data show CDR1 as LNHNV and CDR2 as YYDKDF (reference sequence). CDR3 length equals 16 residues. V was pared by 0 bases and J by 6 bases, with 6 bases of the junction left unmatched.